One sample yielded the 13 T cell receptor beta chains listed below, sequenced in a study of T cells expressing NK-cell markers. TCRdb reprocessed the 5' RACE reads; each CDR3 protein has one entry and no DNA is given. The sample totals about 380,000 distinct CDR3 sequences. The specimen was blood T cells: a sorted CD56 or NKG2C T cell subset, CD4+ or CD8+ T cells, or bulk PBMC T cells (not recorded which). These receptors were taken from a man aged 18 to 70 in good health.

The V gene is TRBV7-9, the J gene TRBJ2-5; TCRdb returns TRBD1, unconfirmable since there is no DNA. The CDR3 sequence is 15 residues long. Looked up from germline, CDR1 is SEHNR and CDR2 is FQNEAQ (reference sequence). The CDR3 reads CASSTYGGAEETQYF.

The rearrangement uses TRBV6-5 and TRBJ1-3; TCRdb calls TRBD1, which cannot be checked without DNA. This CDR3 has 17 residues. The germline CDR1 and CDR2 sequences are MNHEY and SVGAGI. CDR3 in amino acids: CASSYSGTADSGNTIYF.

The chain joins TRBV12-3 or TRBV12-4 to TRBJ1-6; absent DNA, TCRdb's TRBD1 call cannot be checked. The CDR3 has 17 amino acids. This CDR3 reads CASSLASGGFNNSPLHF.

The chain combines TRBV5-5 with TRBJ2-5; TCRdb calls TRBD1, which cannot be checked without DNA. The germline CDR1 and CDR2 sequences are SGHKS and YYEKEE (reference sequence). This CDR3 has 18 amino acids. CDR3 sequence: CASSLTPGGWGTEETQYF.

V usage is TRBV14 and J usage is TRBJ1-5. Germline values: CDR1 SGHDN, CDR2 FVKESK. CDR3 length: 12 residues. CDR3 sequence: CASSQGEQPQHF.

The V and J genes are TRBV28 and TRBJ2-2; TCRdb proposes TRBD1, but this gene call is untestable without DNA. Per the germline V gene, CDR1 is MDHEN and CDR2 is SYDVKM. This CDR3 spans 14 amino acids. CDR3 amino acids: CASSRGVRSGELFF. Drawing the rest from reference TRBV28 and TRBJ2-2, the complete variable domain is DVKVTQSSRYLVKRTGEKVFLECVQDMDHENMFWYRQDPGLGLRLIYFSYDVKMKEKGDIPEGYSVSREKKERFSLILESASTNQTSMYLCASSRGVRSGELFFGEGSRLTVL.

V is TRBV20-1 and J is TRBJ1-6. This CDR3 has 12 amino acids. The germline V gene has CDR1 DFQATT and CDR2 SNEGSKA (reference sequence). The CDR3 spells CSASRSNSPLHF.

The chain joins TRBV20-1 to TRBJ2-3; the D gene TCRdb calls, TRBD1, cannot be checked with no DNA. CDR3 length equals 14 residues. Germline-derived CDR1 and CDR2 are DFQATT and SNEGSKA (reference sequence). CDR3 sequence reads: CSESQRGLRDTQYF.

This rearrangement joins TRBV20-1 to TRBJ2-1; TCRdb's D gene call, TRBD2, goes unchecked for lack of DNA. This CDR3 is built from 18 residues. Germline CDR1 and CDR2: DFQATT and SNEGSKA (reference sequence). This CDR3 reads CSAPSGTSGGSSYNEQFF.

The rearrangement links TRBV28 to TRBJ2-3; checking the TCRdb D call of TRBD1 is not possible without DNA. CDR3 length: 15 residues. The germline gives CDR1 MDHEN, CDR2 SYDVKM. This chain's CDR3 is CASSSPGTEGDTQYF.

The chain's CDR3 is CASSSQGAGIEKLFF. V gene TRBV27 combines with J gene TRBJ1-4; TCRdb's D call, TRBD1, is unchecked because there is no DNA. The CDR3 contains 15 residues. In germline, CDR1 is MNHEY, CDR2 SMNVEV (reference sequence).

The rearrangement uses TRBV25-1 and TRBJ2-5. CDR3 length equals 15 residues. Germline assignment: CDR1 MGHDK and CDR2 SYGVNS. The CDR3 loop reads CASSESGGTKETQYF.

The rearrangement uses TRBV5-1 and TRBJ2-2; TCRdb outputs TRBD2, but without DNA this stays unchecked. This CDR3 contains 17 residues. Per germline, CDR1 SGHRS and CDR2 YFSETQ. The CDR3 loop reads CASSQRQPASLTGELFF. The full variable domain, in which reference TRBV5-1 and TRBJ2-2 provide the parts outside the CDR3, is KAGVTQTPRYLIKTRGQQVTLSCSPISGHRSVSWYQQTPGQGLQFLFEYFSETQRNKGNFPGRFSGRQFSNSRSEMNVSTLELGDSALYLCASSQRQPASLTGELFFGEGSRLTVL.